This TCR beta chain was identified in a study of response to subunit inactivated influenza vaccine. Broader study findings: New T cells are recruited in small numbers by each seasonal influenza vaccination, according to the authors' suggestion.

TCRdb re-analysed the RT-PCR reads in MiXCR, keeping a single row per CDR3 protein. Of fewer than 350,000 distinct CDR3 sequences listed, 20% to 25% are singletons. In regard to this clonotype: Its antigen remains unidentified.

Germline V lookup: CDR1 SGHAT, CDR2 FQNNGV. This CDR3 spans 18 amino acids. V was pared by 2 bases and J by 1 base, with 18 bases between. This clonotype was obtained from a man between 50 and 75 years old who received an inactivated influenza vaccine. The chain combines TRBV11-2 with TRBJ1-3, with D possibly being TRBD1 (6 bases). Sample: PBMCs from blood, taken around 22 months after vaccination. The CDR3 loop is CASSLLPLQGRSGNTIYF. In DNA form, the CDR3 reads TGTGCCAGCAGCTTACTACCTCTACAGGGAAGATCTGGAAACACCATATATTTT.